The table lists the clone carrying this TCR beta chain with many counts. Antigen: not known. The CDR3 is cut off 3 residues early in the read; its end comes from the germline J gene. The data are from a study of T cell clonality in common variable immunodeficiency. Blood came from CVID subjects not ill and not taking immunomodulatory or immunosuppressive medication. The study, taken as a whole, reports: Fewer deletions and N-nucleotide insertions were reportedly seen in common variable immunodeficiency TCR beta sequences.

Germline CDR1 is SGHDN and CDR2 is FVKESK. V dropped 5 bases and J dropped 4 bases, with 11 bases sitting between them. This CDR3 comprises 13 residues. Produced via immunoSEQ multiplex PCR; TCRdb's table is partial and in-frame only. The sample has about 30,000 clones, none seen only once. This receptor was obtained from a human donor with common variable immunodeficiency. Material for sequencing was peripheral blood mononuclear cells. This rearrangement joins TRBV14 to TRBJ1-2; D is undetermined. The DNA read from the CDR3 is TGTGCCAGCAGCGAAACAGCCATCTATGGC. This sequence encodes CASSETAIYG. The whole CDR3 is CASSETAIYGYTF.